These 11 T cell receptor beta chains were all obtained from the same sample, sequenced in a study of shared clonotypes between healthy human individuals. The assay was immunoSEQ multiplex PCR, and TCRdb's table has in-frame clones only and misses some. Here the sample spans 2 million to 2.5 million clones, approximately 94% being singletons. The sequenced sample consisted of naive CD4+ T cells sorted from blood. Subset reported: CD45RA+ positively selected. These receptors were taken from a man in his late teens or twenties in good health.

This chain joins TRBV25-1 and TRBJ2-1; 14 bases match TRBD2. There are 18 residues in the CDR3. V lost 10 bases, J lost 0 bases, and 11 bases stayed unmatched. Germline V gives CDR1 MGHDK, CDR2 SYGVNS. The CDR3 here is CATGTSGGRWGSYNEQFF. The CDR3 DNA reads TGTGCCACCGGGACTAGCGGGGGCCGCTGGGGCTCCTACAATGAGCAGTTCTTC. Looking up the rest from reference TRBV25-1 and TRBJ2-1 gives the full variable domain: EADIYQTPRYLVIGTGKKITLECSQTMGHDKMYWYQQDPGMELHLIHYSYGVNSTEKGDLSSESTVSRIRTEHFPLTLESARPSHTSQYLCATGTSGGRWGSYNEQFFGPGTRLTVL.

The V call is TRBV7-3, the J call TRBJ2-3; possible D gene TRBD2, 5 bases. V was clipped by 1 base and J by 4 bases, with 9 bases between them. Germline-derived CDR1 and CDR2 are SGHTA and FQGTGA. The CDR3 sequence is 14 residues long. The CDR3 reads CASSLMASPDTQYF. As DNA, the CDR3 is TGTGCCAGCAGCTTAATGGCTAGCCCAGATACGCAGTATTTT.

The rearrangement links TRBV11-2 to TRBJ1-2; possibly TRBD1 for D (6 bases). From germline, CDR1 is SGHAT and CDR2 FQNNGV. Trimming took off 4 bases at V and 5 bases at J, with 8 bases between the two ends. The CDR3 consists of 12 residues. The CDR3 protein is CASSSGTYGYTF. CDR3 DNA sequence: TGTGCCAGCAGCTCGGGGACATATGGCTACACCTTC. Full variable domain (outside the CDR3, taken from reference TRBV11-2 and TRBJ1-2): EAGVAQSPRYKIIEKRQSVAFWCNPISGHATLYWYQQILGQGPKLLIQFQNNGVVDDSQLPKDRFSAERLKGVDSTLKIQPAKLEDSAVYLCASSSGTYGYTFGSGTRLTVV.

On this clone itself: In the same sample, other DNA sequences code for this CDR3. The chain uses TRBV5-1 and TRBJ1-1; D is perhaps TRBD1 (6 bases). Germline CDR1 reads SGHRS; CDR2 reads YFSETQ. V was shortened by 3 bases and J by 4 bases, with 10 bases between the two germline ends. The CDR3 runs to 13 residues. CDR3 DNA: TGCGCCAGCAGCTCAACAGGGACCACTGAAGCTTTCTTT. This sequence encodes CASSSTGTTEAFF.

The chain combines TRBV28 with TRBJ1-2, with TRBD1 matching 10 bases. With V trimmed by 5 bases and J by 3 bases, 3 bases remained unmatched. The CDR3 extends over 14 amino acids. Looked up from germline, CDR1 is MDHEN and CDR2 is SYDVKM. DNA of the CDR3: TGTGCCAGCAGTGGGACAGGGGCCTACTATGGCTACACCTTC. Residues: CASSGTGAYYGYTF.

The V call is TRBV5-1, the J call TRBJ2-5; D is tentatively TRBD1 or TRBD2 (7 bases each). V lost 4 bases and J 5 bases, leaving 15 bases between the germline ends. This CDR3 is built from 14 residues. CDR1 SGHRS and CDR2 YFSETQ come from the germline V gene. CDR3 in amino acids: CASSQRQGGETQYF. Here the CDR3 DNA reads TGCGCCAGCAGCCAGAGACAGGGAGGGGAGACCCAGTACTTC.

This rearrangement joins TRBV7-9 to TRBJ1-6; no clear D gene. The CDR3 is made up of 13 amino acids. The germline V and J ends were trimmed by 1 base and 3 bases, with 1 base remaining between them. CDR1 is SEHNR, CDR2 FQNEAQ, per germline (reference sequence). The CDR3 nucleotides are TGTGCCAGCAGCTTAGTCTATAATTCACCCCTCCACTTT. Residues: CASSLVYNSPLHF. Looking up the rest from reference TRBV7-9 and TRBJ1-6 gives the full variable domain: DTGVSQNPRHKITKRGQNVTFRCDPISEHNRLYWYRQTLGQGPEFLTYFQNEAQLEKSRLLSDRFSAERPKGSFSTLEIQRTEQGDSAMYLCASSLVYNSPLHFGNGTRLTVT.

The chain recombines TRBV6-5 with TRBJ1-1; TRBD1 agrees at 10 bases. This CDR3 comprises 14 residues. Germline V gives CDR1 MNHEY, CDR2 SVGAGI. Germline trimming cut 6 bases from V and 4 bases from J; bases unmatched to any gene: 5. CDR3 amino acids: CASRDRGLVTEAFF. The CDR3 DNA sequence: TGTGCCAGCAGAGACAGGGGGCTGGTCACTGAAGCTTTCTTT.

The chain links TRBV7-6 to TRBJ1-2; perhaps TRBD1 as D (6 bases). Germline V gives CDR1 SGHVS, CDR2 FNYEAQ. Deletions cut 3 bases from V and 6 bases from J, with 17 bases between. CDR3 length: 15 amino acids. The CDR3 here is CASSFVRGRTDGYTF. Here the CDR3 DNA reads TGTGCCAGCAGCTTCGTTCGGGGGCGTACGGATGGCTACACCTTC.

In nucleotides, the CDR3 is TGTGCCAGCACCCGGGGACAGGGGGCTGGCGGCTACACCTTC. Translating it yields CASTRGQGAGGYTF. The rearrangement links TRBV5-4 to TRBJ1-2, with 12 positions matching TRBD1. Per germline, CDR1 SGHNT and CDR2 YYREEE (reference sequence). This CDR3 is built from 14 residues. V was pared by 6 bases and J by 8 bases, with 8 bases of the junction left unmatched.

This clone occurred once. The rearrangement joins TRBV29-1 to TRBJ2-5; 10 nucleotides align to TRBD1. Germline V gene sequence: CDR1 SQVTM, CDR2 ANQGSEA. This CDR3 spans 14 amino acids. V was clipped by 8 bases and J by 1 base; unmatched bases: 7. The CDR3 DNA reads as TGCAGCACCCAGACAGGGGGCGGCCAAGAGACCCAGTACTTC. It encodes CSTQTGGGQETQYF.